The text below deals with one T cell receptor beta chain. Patients from Seattle were sampled longitudinally, starting during active infection. This record comes from a study of blood T cell repertoires in COVID-19. Study-wide context: Acute and convalescent COVID-19 specimens originated in the United States, Italy and Spain.

The germline V gene has CDR1 MNHEY and CDR2 SVGAGI. The CDR3 runs to 15 residues. V was shortened by 7 bases and J by 3 bases, with 15 bases between the two germline ends. Some clones are missing from TCRdb's copy, which holds only in-frame ones; the method was immunoSEQ multiplex PCR. The table includes about 170,000 clones, roughly 84% detected once. The sequence was obtained from a woman in her 70s with COVID-19, enrolled during active disease. The sample taken for sequencing was peripheral blood. The V call is TRBV6-5, the J call TRBJ2-2; D perhaps matches TRBD1 (5 bases). CDR3 in amino acids: CASNSRGLYTGELFF. The CDR3 DNA reads as TGTGCCAGCAACTCTAGGGGCTTGTACACCGGGGAGCTGTTTTTT.